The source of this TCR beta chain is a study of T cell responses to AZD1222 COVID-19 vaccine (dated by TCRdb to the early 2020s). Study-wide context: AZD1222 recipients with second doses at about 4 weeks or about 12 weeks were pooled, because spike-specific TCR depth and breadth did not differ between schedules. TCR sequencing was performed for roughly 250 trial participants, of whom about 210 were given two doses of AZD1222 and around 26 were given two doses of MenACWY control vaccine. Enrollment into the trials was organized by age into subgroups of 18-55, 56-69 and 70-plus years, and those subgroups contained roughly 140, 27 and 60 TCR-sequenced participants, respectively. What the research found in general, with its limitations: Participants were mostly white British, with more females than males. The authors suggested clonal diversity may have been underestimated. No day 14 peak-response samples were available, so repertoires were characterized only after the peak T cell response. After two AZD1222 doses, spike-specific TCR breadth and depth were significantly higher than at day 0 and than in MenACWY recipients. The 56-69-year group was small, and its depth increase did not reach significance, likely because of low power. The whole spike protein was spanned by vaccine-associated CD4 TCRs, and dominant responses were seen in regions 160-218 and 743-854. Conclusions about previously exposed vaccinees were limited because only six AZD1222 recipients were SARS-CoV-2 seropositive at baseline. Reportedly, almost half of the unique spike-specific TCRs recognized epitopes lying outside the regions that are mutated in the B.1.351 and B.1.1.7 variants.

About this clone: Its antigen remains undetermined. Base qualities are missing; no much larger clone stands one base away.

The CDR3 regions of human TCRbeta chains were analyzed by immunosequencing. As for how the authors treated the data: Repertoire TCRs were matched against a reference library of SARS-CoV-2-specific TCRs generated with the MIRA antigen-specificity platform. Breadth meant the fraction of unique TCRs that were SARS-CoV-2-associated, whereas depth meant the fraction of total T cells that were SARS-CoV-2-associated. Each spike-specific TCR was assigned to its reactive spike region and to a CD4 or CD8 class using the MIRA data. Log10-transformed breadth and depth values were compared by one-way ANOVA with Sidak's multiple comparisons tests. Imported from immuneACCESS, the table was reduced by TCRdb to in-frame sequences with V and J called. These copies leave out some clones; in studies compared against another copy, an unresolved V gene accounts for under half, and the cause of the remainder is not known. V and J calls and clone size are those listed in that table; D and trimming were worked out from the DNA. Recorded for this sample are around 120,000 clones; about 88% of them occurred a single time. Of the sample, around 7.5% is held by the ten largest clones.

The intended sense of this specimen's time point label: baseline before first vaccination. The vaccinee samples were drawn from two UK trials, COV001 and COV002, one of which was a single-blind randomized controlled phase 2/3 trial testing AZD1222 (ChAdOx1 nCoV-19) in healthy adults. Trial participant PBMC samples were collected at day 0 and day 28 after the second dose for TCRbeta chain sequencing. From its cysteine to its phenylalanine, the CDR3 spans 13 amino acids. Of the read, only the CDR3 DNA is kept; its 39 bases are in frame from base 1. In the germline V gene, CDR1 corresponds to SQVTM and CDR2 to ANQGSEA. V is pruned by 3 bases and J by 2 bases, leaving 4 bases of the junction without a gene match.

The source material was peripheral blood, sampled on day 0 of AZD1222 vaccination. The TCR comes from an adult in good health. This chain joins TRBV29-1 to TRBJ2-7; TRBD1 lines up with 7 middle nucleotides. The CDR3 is CSVDGTEAYEQYF. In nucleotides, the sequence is TGCAGCGTTGACGGGACAGAGGCCTACGAGCAGTACTTC.